The 22 T cell receptor beta chains presented below share a single source sample, sequenced in a study of T cell repertoires in ileal Crohn's disease. Regarding time point: inflamed ileum from the surgical specimen. The protocol was immunoSEQ multiplex PCR, while the TCRdb copy is restricted to in-frame clones and leaves out a portion. Of roughly 17,000 clones in the sample, more than 90% were seen once. Sequencing input: ileal tissue. These receptors all come from an adult with Crohn's disease.

The J gene is TRBJ2-7, the V gene TRBV6-1; the match to TRBD1 covers 12 bases. Germline V CDR1 and CDR2: MNHNS, SASEGT. The CDR3 contains 16 residues. The J segment lost 6 bases and the V segment lost 1 base, leaving 7 bases of the junction unmatched. This CDR3 reads CASSEGWGQGAPEQYF. In DNA form, the CDR3 reads TGTGCCAGCAGTGAAGGGTGGGGACAGGGGGCGCCCGAGCAGTACTTC.

The chain has TRBV18 and TRBJ2-5, with D unclear. The ends were cut back, 0 bases at V and 2 bases at J, with 7 bases in the middle. The CDR3 is 14 amino acids. The germline CDR1 and CDR2 sequences are KGHSH and LQKENI. CDR3 sequence (DNA): TGTGCCAGCTCACCACCAACACAACAAGAGACCCAGTACTTC. This encodes CASSPPTQQETQYF.

The chain couples TRBV11-2 to TRBJ1-2, with D perhaps TRBD1 (5 bases). Germline loops: CDR1 SGHAT, CDR2 FQNNGV. The V end was cut by 6 bases, the J end by 8 bases, with 19 bases between. This CDR3 has 14 amino acids. CDR3 DNA: TGTGCCAGCAGATTACTCAGCGGCAGGGAAGGCTACACCTTC. Amino acid sequence: CASRLLSGREGYTF.

The chain carries TRBV5-1 and TRBJ2-1; TRBD2 is a possible D gene (5 bases). Trimming took 4 bases from V and 1 from J, leaving 18 bases between them. This CDR3 is 17 amino acids long. From germline, CDR1 is SGHRS and CDR2 YFSETQ. CDR3 amino acids: CASSPGLRMGSYNEQFF. The CDR3 DNA reads as TGCGCCAGCAGCCCAGGACTCCGAATGGGGTCCTACAATGAGCAGTTCTTC. The whole variable domain, remainder taken from reference TRBV5-1 and TRBJ2-1, is KAGVTQTPRYLIKTRGQQVTLSCSPISGHRSVSWYQQTPGQGLQFLFEYFSETQRNKGNFPGRFSGRQFSNSRSEMNVSTLELGDSALYLCASSPGLRMGSYNEQFFGPGTRLTVL.

In this sample, this clone turned up once. V gene TRBV27 combines with J gene TRBJ1-2; 7 bases are a match to TRBD1. CDR3 size: 17 residues. With 4 bases clipped from V and 6 bases from J, the junction kept 17 bases outside the gene matches. Looked up from germline, CDR1 is MNHEY and CDR2 is SMNVEV (reference sequence). The CDR3 is CASSSGQANPPTDGYTF. In DNA, the CDR3 is TGTGCCAGCAGTTCCGGACAGGCCAACCCCCCAACGGATGGCTACACCTTC.

This chain uses TRBV18 with TRBJ2-7, with TRBD1 identical over 8 bases. V shed 6 bases, J shed 4 bases, and the junction held 8 bases outside the gene matches. Germline-derived CDR1 and CDR2 are KGHSH and LQKENI. The CDR3 length is 14 residues. The CDR3, as DNA: TGTGCCAGCTCTCAACTGGGACAGGTGTACGAGCAGTACTTC. Translated, it gives CASSQLGQVYEQYF.

The V and J genes are TRBV14 and TRBJ2-1; tentatively, D is TRBD1 (5 bases). CDR3 length: 14 amino acids. Germline CDR1 reads SGHDN; CDR2 reads FVKESK. Trimming stripped 4 bases from V and 2 bases from J, with 9 bases between. The CDR3 is CASSPDRPYNEQFF. The CDR3 DNA reads as TGTGCCAGCAGCCCTGACAGACCCTACAATGAGCAGTTCTTC.

This clone has a handful of counts. The chain recombines TRBV21-1 with TRBJ2-7. TRBV21-1 is marked as a pseudogene. CDR3 length: 15 residues. CDR3 nucleotide sequence: TGTGCCAGCAGCTCTTGCTTCGTAGGCCCTTACGAGCAGTACTTC. Amino acid sequence: CASSSCFVGPYEQYF.

About this clone: The same CDR3 can be traced to other DNA sequences in this sample. This chain joins TRBV6-5 and TRBJ2-5, with TRBD2 as a possible D gene (6 bases). CDR3 length: 15 amino acids. CDR1 and CDR2 (germline): MNHEY, SVGAGI. V lost 2 bases to trimming and J lost 5 bases, with 15 bases between them. DNA for the CDR3: TGTGCCAGCAGTTACAGTGGGCGGGGCGGGGAGACCCAGTACTTC. The encoded protein is CASSYSGRGGETQYF.

The chain is built from TRBV28 and TRBJ1-2, with TRBD1 identical over 7 bases. In germline, CDR1 is MDHEN, CDR2 SYDVKM. This CDR3 comprises 12 residues. Trimming cost V 5 bases and J 6 bases; bases outside gene matches: 3. The CDR3 reads CASSQTGNGYTF. The CDR3 nucleotides are TGTGCCAGCAGTCAGACAGGGAATGGCTACACCTTC.

The chain links TRBV11-2 to TRBJ1-1; 8 bases map to TRBD1. V was clipped by 5 bases and J by 2 bases; unmatched bases: 4. The germline gives CDR1 SGHAT, CDR2 FQNNGV. The CDR3 length is 14 residues. This chain's CDR3 is CASSPDRDNTEAFF. The CDR3 DNA follows: TGTGCCAGCAGCCCGGACAGGGATAACACTGAAGCTTTCTTT. Complete variable domain (other parts from reference TRBV11-2 and TRBJ1-1): EAGVAQSPRYKIIEKRQSVAFWCNPISGHATLYWYQQILGQGPKLLIQFQNNGVVDDSQLPKDRFSAERLKGVDSTLKIQPAKLEDSAVYLCASSPDRDNTEAFFGQGTRLTVV.

V is TRBV5-6 and J is TRBJ2-2; 11 nucleotides agree with TRBD2. The CDR3 length is 16 residues. The trim removed 2 bases at V and 5 bases at J, leaving 5 bases unmatched. Germline assignment: CDR1 SGHDT and CDR2 YYEEEE. CDR3 bases: TGTGCCAGCAGCTTTACTAGCGGGGGCCAGACCGGGGAGCTGTTTTTT. It specifies CASSFTSGGQTGELFF.

V gene TRBV5-1 combines with J gene TRBJ1-1; 8 bases agree with TRBD1. Per the germline V gene, CDR1 is SGHRS and CDR2 is YFSETQ. After removal of 3 bases from V and 1 base from J, the junction contained 5 bases not matched to a gene. CDR3 size: 15 residues. In nucleotides, the CDR3 is TGCGCCAGCAGCTCTTCGACAGGGGCGAACACTGAAGCTTTCTTT. It yields the protein CASSSSTGANTEAFF.

The V call is TRBV9, the J call TRBJ1-1; TRBD1 is a possible D gene (5 bases). The V gene lost 0 bases and the J gene lost 11 bases, with 14 bases spanning the gap. CDR3 length equals 13 residues. Germline V gene lookup returns CDR1 SGDLS and CDR2 YYNGEE. The CDR3: CASSVGIEGMAFF. The CDR3 DNA reads TGTGCCAGCAGCGTAGGCATCGAGGGGATGGCTTTCTTT.

This clone was recorded only once. CDR3 amino acids: CASSMGYGYTF. As DNA, the CDR3 is TGCGCCAGCAGTATGGGCTATGGCTACACCTTC. The V and J genes are TRBV5-1 and TRBJ1-2, with unresolved D. The CDR3 length is 11 residues. V was cut by 5 bases and J by 4 bases, with 6 bases left in between. The germline V gene has CDR1 SGHRS and CDR2 YFSETQ.

The chain employs TRBV6-1 and TRBJ2-3, with 8 bases aligning to TRBD1. CDR3 length: 15 amino acids. The V segment lost 5 bases and the J segment 6 bases; nucleotides outside the gene matches: 10. CDR1 is MNHNS, CDR2 SASEGT, per germline. This CDR3 reads CASSRQGILLDTQYF. Here the CDR3 DNA reads TGTGCCAGCAGTAGACAGGGGATTTTATTGGATACGCAGTATTTT.

The V and J genes are TRBV7-2 and TRBJ1-5, with D maybe TRBD1 (5 bases). Trimming removed 5 bases at V and 6 bases at J, with 11 bases between. The CDR3 contains 13 residues. The germline CDR1 and CDR2 sequences are SGHTA and FQGNSA. The CDR3 nucleotides read TGTGCCAGCAGCGCCCCTGGGGGTCAGCCCCAGCATTTT. Translating gives CASSAPGGQPQHF.

This sequence joins TRBV10-1 and TRBJ1-1, with unresolved D. The V and J ends lost 7 bases and 1 base respectively, with 19 bases between them. Per the germline V gene, CDR1 is WNHNN and CDR2 is SYGVQD (reference sequence). The CDR3 is 16 amino acids. The DNA of the CDR3 is TGCGCCAGCATCAGACGGGGATCCCTGGCGAACACTGAAGCTTTCTTT. It translates to CASIRRGSLANTEAFF.

The chain links TRBV29-1 to TRBJ2-1, with D perhaps being TRBD1 or TRBD2 (5 bases each). This CDR3 has 16 amino acids. CDR1 is SQVTM, CDR2 ANQGSEA, per germline. The V and J ends lost 2 bases and 7 bases respectively, with 21 bases between them. CDR3 DNA sequence: TGCAGCGTTGAAACCTTTACGGGGACCTTAACGAATGAGCAGTTCTTC. Translating gives CSVETFTGTLTNEQFF.

The rearrangement joins TRBV4-1 to TRBJ2-4; TRBD1 agrees at 9 bases. This CDR3 contains 14 residues. Germline values: CDR1 MGHRA, CDR2 YSYEKL. Germline trimming cut 1 base from V and 6 bases from J; bases unmatched to any gene: 1. CDR3 DNA sequence: TGCGCCAGCAGCCAAGCGGACAGGGGAAACATTCAGTACTTC. Translation: CASSQADRGNIQYF.

The chain recombines TRBV4-2 with TRBJ2-3, with 10 bases identical to TRBD1. The CDR3 is 16 amino acids. Germline trimming cut 1 base from V and 5 bases from J; bases unmatched to any gene: 6. Germline V gene sequence: CDR1 LGHNA, CDR2 YNFKEQ. The chain's CDR3 is CASSQGGTGEEDTQYF. The CDR3 coding sequence is TGTGCCAGCAGCCAAGGCGGGACAGGGGAAGAAGATACGCAGTATTTT.

The chain joins TRBV11-2 to TRBJ1-2, with a weak D call TRBD1 (6 bases). The CDR3 contains 14 residues. Trimming took 5 bases from V and 2 from J, leaving 12 bases between them. Germline assignment: CDR1 SGHAT and CDR2 FQNNGV. DNA for the CDR3: TGTGCCAGCAGCCCATCCAGGGGAAACTATGGCTACACCTTC. It encodes CASSPSRGNYGYTF.